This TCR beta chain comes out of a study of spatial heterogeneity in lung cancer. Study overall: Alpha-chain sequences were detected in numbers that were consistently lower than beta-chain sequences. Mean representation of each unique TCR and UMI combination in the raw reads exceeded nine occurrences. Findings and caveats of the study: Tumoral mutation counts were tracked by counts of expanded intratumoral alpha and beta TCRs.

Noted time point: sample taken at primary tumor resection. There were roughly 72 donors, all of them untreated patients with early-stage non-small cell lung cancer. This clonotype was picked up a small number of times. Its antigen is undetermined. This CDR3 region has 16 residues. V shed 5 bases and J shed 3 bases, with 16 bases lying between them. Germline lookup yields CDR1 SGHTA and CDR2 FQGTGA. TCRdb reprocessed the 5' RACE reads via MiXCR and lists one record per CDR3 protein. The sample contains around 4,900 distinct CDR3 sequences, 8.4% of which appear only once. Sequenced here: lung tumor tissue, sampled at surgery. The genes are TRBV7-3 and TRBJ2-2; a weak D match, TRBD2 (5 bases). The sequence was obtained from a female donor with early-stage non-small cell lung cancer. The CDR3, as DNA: TGTGCCAGCAGCCCAGCCGGAGGCGAGGACACCGGGGAGCTGTTTTTT. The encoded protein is CASSPAGGEDTGELFF.